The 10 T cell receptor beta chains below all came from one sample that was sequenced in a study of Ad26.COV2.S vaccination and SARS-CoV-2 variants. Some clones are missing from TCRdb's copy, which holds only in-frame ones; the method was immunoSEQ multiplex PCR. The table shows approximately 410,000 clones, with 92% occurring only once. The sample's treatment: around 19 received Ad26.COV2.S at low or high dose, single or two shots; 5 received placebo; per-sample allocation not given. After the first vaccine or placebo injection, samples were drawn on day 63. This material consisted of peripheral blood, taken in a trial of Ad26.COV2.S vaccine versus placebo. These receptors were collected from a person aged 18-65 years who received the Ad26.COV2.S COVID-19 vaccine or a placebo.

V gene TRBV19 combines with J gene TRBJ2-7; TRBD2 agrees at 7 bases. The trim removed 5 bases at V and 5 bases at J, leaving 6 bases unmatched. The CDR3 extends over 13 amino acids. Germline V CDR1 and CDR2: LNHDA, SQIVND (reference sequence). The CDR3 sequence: CASSQMGGNEQYF. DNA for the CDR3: TGTGCCAGTAGTCAAATGGGAGGGAACGAGCAGTACTTC.

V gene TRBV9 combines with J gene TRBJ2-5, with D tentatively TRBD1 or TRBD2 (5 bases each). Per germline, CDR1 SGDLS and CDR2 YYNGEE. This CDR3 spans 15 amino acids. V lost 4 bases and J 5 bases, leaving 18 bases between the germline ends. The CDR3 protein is CASSFRGEYLETQYF. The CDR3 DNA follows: TGTGCCAGCAGCTTTCGAGGGGAGTATTTGGAGACCCAGTACTTC.

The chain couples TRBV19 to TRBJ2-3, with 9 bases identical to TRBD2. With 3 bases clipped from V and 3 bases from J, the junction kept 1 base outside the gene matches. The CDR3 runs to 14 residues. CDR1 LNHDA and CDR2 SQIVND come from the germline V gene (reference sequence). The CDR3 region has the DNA TGTGCCAGTAGTATCGGACTAGCGACAGATACGCAGTATTTT. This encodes CASSIGLATDTQYF. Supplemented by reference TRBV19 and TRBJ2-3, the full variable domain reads DGGITQSPKYLFRKEGQNVTLSCEQNLNHDAMYWYRQDPGQGLRLIYYSQIVNDFQKGDIAEGYSVSREKKESFPLTVTSAQKNPTAFYLCASSIGLATDTQYFGPGTRLTVL.

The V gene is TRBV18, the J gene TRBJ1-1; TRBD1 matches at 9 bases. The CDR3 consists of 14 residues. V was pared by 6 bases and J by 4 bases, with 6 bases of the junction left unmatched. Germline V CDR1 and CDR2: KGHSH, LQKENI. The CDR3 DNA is TGTGCCAGCTCCCGGGACAGGGCGGTCACTGAAGCTTTCTTT. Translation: CASSRDRAVTEAFF.

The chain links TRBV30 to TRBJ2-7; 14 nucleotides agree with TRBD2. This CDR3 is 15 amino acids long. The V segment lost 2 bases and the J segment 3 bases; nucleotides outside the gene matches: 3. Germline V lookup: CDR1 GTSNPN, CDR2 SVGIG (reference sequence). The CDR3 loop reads CAWSQGTSGGYEQYF. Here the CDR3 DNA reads TGTGCCTGGAGTCAGGGGACTAGCGGGGGCTACGAGCAGTACTTC.

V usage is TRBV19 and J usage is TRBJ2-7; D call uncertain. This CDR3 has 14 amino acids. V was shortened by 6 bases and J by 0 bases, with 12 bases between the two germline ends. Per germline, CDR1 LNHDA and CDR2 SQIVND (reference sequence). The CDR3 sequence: CASSDRPGSYEQYF. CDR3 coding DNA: TGTGCCAGTAGCGACCGCCCGGGCTCCTACGAGCAGTACTTC.

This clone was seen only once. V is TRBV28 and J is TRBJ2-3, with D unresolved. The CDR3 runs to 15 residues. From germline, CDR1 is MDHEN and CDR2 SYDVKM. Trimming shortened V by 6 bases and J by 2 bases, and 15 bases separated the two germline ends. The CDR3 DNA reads TGTGCCAGCAGCCAATTAGACTTAAACACAGATACGCAGTATTTT. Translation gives CASSQLDLNTDTQYF.

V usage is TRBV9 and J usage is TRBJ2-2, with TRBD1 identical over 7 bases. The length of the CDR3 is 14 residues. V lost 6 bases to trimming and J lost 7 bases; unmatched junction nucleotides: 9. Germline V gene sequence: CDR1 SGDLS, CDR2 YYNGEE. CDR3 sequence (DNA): TGTGCCAGCAAGGGAGACAGGGCAAACGGGGAGCTGTTTTTT. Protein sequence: CASKGDRANGELFF.

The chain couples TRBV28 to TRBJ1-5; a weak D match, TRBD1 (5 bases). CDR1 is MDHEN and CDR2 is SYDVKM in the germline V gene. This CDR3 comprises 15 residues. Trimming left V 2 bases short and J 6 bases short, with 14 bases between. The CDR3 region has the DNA TGTGCCAGCAGTTTAAGAGGCAGGGTATCTCAGCCCCAGCATTTT. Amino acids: CASSLRGRVSQPQHF.

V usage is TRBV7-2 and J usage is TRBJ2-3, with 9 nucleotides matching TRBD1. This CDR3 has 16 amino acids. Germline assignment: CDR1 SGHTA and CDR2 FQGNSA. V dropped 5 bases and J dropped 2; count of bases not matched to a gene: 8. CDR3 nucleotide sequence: TGTGCCAGCAGCAAACGCGGACAGGGGAACACAGATACGCAGTATTTT. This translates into CASSKRGQGNTDTQYF.